This T cell receptor beta chain is drawn from a study of T cell clones after liver transplantation (dated by TCRdb to the late 2010s). Broadly, across the study: The samples were obtained from ITN030ST, a randomized trial that attempted immunosuppression withdrawal within 2 years after liver transplantation. Donor-reactive T cell clones were identified by TCRbeta sequencing after a pre-transplant mixed lymphocyte reaction and then tracked in post-transplant blood. As an antigen-independent comparator for donor-reactive sequences, third party-reactive TCRbeta sequences were also identified from pre-transplant MLRs. Of the eight recipients, a few were HCV-positive, while the remaining recipients had been transplanted for non-autoimmune, non-viral indications. No induction therapy was given to the subjects, and standard immunosuppression was administered until randomization at 12-24 months post-transplant. To count as tolerant, a recipient had to stay completely off immunosuppression for at least one year without liver enzymes climbing beyond twice the upper limit of normal. Blood samples were collected pre-transplant, pre-randomization before withdrawal, and post-randomization after either full withdrawal or failed withdrawal. The studied cohort comprised 8 liver transplant recipients, 3 classified as tolerant and 5 as non-tolerant.

The label giving this sample's time point can be read as: pre-transplant. Thawed unstimulated PBMCs were stained for CD3, CD4 and CD8 and FACS-sorted into CD3+CD4+ and CD3+CD8+ populations. All 8 studied subjects were randomized to withdrawal of immunosuppression. The Qiagen DNeasy Blood and Tissue Kit was used to isolate genomic DNA. Using immunoSEQ, frozen genomic DNA was subjected to high-throughput TCRbeta CDR3 sequencing, a process that included PCR amplification, mapping, bias correction and internal controls. Under the source paper's analysis protocol: Productive rearrangements were kept, and unique TCRbeta sequences were defined by CDR3 nucleotide sequence plus V and J gene. A sequence counted as donor-reactive only if the sequence showed at least 5-fold expansion in CFSE-low cells compared with unstimulated pre-transplant cells and had a frequency of at least 0.01%. To ensure at least 90% detection power, minimum frequency thresholds were set for each subject based on that subject's lowest-template unstimulated sample. Repertoire turnover was measured by Jensen-Shannon divergence between the top 1000 TCRbeta sequences post- and pre-transplant. Changes in detection of donor-reactive sequences were tested with two-sided Fisher's exact tests. TCRdb re-hosts the immuneACCESS table, in-frame sequences only. Its copies lack some clones; in the studies checked, an unresolved V gene accounts for under half of them, and the cause for the rest is not known. V and J calls plus clone size are reproduced from that table; the DNA served to infer D and trimming. Within this sample are approximately 55,000 clones, with about 70% of them counted one time only. Approximately 16% of the sample lies in the top ten.

The research as a whole found: Donor-reactive sequences declined more than third party-reactive ones, suggesting partial antigen-specific deletion unrelated to withdrawal success. Conclusions were preliminary, limited by small, heterogeneous patient numbers and non-standardized post-transplant time points. In a couple of subjects, low numbers of available donor cells limited the measurable donor-reactive repertoire. In 5 of 8 subjects, circulating donor-reactive CD4 TCRbeta sequences decreased significantly after transplant, regardless of tolerance or HCV status. After accounting for repertoire turnover, donor-reactive detection was significantly reduced in 7 of 8 subjects for CD4 and 8 of 8 for CD8. Because no allograft tissue specimens were available, donor-reactive T cells may have migrated into the graft instead of being deleted.

CDR1 and CDR2 were assigned from the germline V gene as SGHVS and FNYEAQ. Measured from the cysteine to the phenylalanine, the CDR3 is 13 residues long. The kept DNA is CDR3 alone, 39 bases in frame from the first base. The V end loses 3 bases and the J end loses 0 bases, and a stretch of 5 bases separates them. Note on this clone: Which antigen it targets is not known. No per-base quality is available; no much larger clone lies one base away.

This sample comprised CD4+ T cells from blood, obtained before liver transplant. The rearrangement joined TRBV7-6 to TRBJ1-1; the D gene cannot be named for sure. The clonotype originates from a human donor who received a liver transplant. The DNA sequence follows: TGTGCCAGCAGCTTCCAGGTGAACACTGAAGCTTTCTTT. This translates into CASSFQVNTEAFF.